These T cell receptor beta chains were read from a single sample in a study of CD8 T cells in ankylosing spondylitis. TCRdb fed the 5' RACE reads into MiXCR, producing one record per CDR3 protein. The repertoire holds some 840,000 distinct CDR3 sequences, about 12% seen once, with 0.51% in the top ten. The sample comprised blood, either unsorted or a sorted T cell fraction (not recorded which). These receptors originate from a male donor with ankylosing spondylitis. CDR3s include the opening cysteine and the closing phenylalanine or tryptophan. D genes are given only for firm matches. Expanded clones get a size class; other rows say once, few or many, or leave the size out.

TRBD1,TRBV4-3,many,TRBJ2-4,CASSPTIGTGANIQYF,TGCGCCAGCAGCCCTACAATAGGGACAGGGGCAAACATTCAGTACTTC
-,TRBV20-1,many,TRBJ2-1,CSADGYEQFF,TGCAGTGCTGATGGATATGAGCAGTTCTTC
-,TRBV6-5,many,TRBJ1-5,CASSYSSQGMVQPQHF,TGTGCCAGCAGTTACTCGTCCCAGGGTATGGTTCAGCCCCAGCATTTT
TRBD1,TRBV7-8,-,TRBJ2-6,CASSTQQGYTSGANVLTF,TGTGCCAGCAGCACCCAACAGGGGTACACCTCTGGGGCCAACGTCCTGACTTTC
-,TRBV20-1,many,TRBJ1-2,CSASGGVAYGYTF,TGCAGTGCTAGTGGCGGTGTGGCGTATGGCTACACCTTC
-,TRBV20-1,many,TRBJ2-3,CSASNRRLSTDTQYF,TGCAGTGCCAGTAACAGAAGATTAAGCACAGATACGCAGTATTTT
-,TRBV20-1,few,TRBJ2-2,CSARDVGARRTGELFF,TGCAGTGCTAGAGATGTTGGGGCCCGACGCACCGGGGAGCTGTTTTTT
TRBD1,TRBV24-1,-,TRBJ1-5,CATSDPGQGGNQPQHF,TGTGCCACCAGTGACCCTGGACAGGGTGGCAATCAGCCCCAGCATTTT
-,TRBV20-1,-,TRBJ1-1,CSADSLKGVNTEAFF,TGCAGTGCCGACAGTTTAAAGGGGGTGAACACTGAAGCTTTCTTT
-,TRBV10-2,-,TRBJ2-5,CASTGGQTQYF,TGCGCCAGCACCGGAGGCCAGACCCAGTACTTC
TRBD1,TRBV7-2,-,TRBJ1-1,CASSKPGTGVGTEAFF,TGTGCCAGCAGCAAACCGGGGACAGGGGTTGGGACTGAAGCTTTCTTT
-,TRBV20-1,many,TRBJ1-2,CSARVDSNYGYTF,TGCAGTGCTAGAGTTGACAGCAACTATGGCTACACCTTC
-,TRBV6-6,many,TRBJ2-7,CASSYSQGLPYEQYF,TGTGCCAGCAGTTACTCGCAGGGGTTACCCTACGAGCAGTACTTC
-,TRBV24-1,-,TRBJ2-3,CATSETLGRDRTDTQYF,TGTGCCACCAGTGAAACCCTAGGACGGGATCGCACAGATACGCAGTATTTT
-,TRBV5-1,few,TRBJ2-7,CASSPPQPGEQYF,TGCGCCAGCAGCCCACCGCAACCGGGCGAGCAGTACTTC
TRBD2,TRBV29-1,many,TRBJ2-7,CSVGDYTYEQYF,TGCAGCGTGGGGGACTACACCTACGAGCAGTACTTC
-,TRBV6-1,many,TRBJ1-3,CASSAAGYSGNTIYF,TGTGCCTCCTCGGCCGCAGGCTACTCTGGAAACACCATATATTTT
-,TRBV7-2,few,TRBJ2-5,CASSKTAQETQYF,TGTGCCAGCAGTAAGACAGCCCAAGAGACCCAGTACTTC
-,TRBV6-1,-,TRBJ2-7,CASIPRGRVNEQYF,TGTGCCAGCATCCCGCGGGGGCGCGTGAACGAGCAGTACTTC
-,TRBV18,-,TRBJ1-6,CASSPGTSNLGPLHF,TGTGCCAGCTCACCCGGTACCTCGAACCTCGGACCCCTCCACTTT
TRBD2,TRBV5-1,-,TRBJ2-1,CASSLDFRAGVVYNEQFF,TGCGCCAGCAGCTTGGATTTTAGGGCGGGAGTAGTGTACAATGAGCAGTTCTTC
TRBD2,TRBV7-2,few,TRBJ2-7,CASSLGTGGIYEQYF,TGTGCCAGCAGCTTAGGGACGGGGGGAATCTACGAGCAGTACTTC
-,TRBV5-1,-,TRBJ2-3,CASSFGDSSDTQYF,TGCGCCAGCAGCTTTGGGGATAGCTCAGATACGCAGTATTTT
-,TRBV12-3/TRBV12-4,many,TRBJ2-7,CASSLGTAEYEQYF,TGTGCCAGCAGTTTAGGGACAGCCGAATACGAGCAGTACTTC
TRBD2,TRBV11-2,-,TRBJ2-3,CASSLGLAGPADTQYF,TGTGCCAGCAGCTTAGGGCTAGCGGGACCGGCAGATACGCAGTATTTT
TRBD2,TRBV4-2,many,TRBJ2-7,CASSQERGGYSEQYF,TGTGCCAGCAGCCAGGAGCGGGGGGGATACTCGGAGCAGTACTTC
-,TRBV4-3,few,TRBJ2-1,CASSQAPGTYKFF,TGCGCCAGCAGCCAGGCCCCCGGGACGTACAAGTTCTTC
-,TRBV18,-,TRBJ1-1,CASSPPSQVNTEAFF,TGTGCCAGCTCACCACCGTCACAAGTGAACACTGAAGCTTTCTTT
-,TRBV3-1,few,TRBJ2-6,CASTDGSGANVLTF,TGTGCCAGCACCGACGGCTCTGGGGCCAACGTCCTGACTTTC
-,TRBV10-3,many,TRBJ2-1,CAISESRVSEQFF,TGTGCCATCAGTGAAAGTAGGGTTTCTGAGCAGTTCTTC
-,TRBV2,few,TRBJ2-1,CASSTLPYNEQFF,TGTGCCAGCAGTACACTACCCTACAATGAGCAGTTCTTC
-,TRBV6-5,few,TRBJ2-1,CASSYGVAYNEQFF,TGTGCCAGCAGTTACGGCGTAGCCTACAATGAGCAGTTCTTC